This T cell receptor beta chain came from a study of sequential checkpoint blockade in melanoma. Across the whole study: Arm A got nivolumab then ipilimumab; arm B the reverse, 1:1.

Specified treatment: randomized to nivolumab then ipilimumab (arm A) or the reverse (arm B). No patient had prior DNA-damaging chemotherapy. From thawed PBMCs, live CD3+CD8+ cells negative for CD19 and CD56 were sorted. The table came from immunoSEQ multiplex PCR; TCRdb's copy has only in-frame clones and leaves some out. The sample lists some 17,000 clones; 74% were seen once. Trimming pared 2 bases from V and 3 bases from J, leaving 8 bases between. The CDR3 has 13 amino acids. Germline V gene data show CDR1 as SGHNT and CDR2 as YYREEE (reference sequence). The sequence was obtained from a human donor with melanoma. The V call is TRBV5-4, the J call TRBJ1-1; D is unclear. This sample comprised CD8+ T cells sorted from blood (inferred from file names), obtained from a patient given nivolumab and ipilimumab in sequence. Here the CDR3 reads CASSFGEDTEAFF. CDR3 nucleotide sequence: TGTGCCAGCAGCTTTGGGGAGGACACTGAAGCTTTCTTT.